This T cell receptor (beta chain) appears in the sequencing data of a study of T cell repertoires in ileal Crohn's disease. Study background: Patients had a median 7.9-year disease duration, and around 35% were active smokers. Notes on the study in general: Compared with CD4 T cells, sorted CD8 cells carried more expanded clones.

The CDR3 spans 15 residues. The J segment lost 5 bases and the V segment lost 5 bases, leaving 3 bases of the junction unmatched. Germline CDR1 SGHTA, CDR2 FQGTGA. Remarks on this clone: Its antigen is unknown.

Per sample, around 0.55 micrograms of biopsy DNA were TCRB immunosequenced. The repertoire was sequenced with immunoSEQ multiplex PCR; TCRdb's copy has only in-frame clones and lacks some. The repertoire holds about 4,000 clones, 70% to 80% seen once, with more than 15% in the top ten. The V call is TRBV7-3, the J call TRBJ2-2; 12 nucleotides line up with TRBD1. Material: ileal tissue. The TCR originated in an adult with Crohn's disease. The CDR3 DNA reads as TGTGCCAGCAGCCCGGGACAGGGGGCAACCGGGGAGCTGTTTTTT. It yields the protein CASSPGQGATGELFF.